This T cell receptor (beta chain) was documented in a study of T-cell memory formation after mild COVID-19 (dated by TCRdb to the early 2020s). For the study in its entirety: Most TCR sequence clusters were specific to one of the two donors. Two young, previously healthy adult volunteers, one female and one male, were included in the cohort. In a couple of donors, T-cell clones that expanded and contracted after mild COVID-19 were tracked by sequencing TCRalpha and TCRbeta repertoires over time.

The CDR3 has 13 amino acids, counting the end cysteine and phenylalanine. The retained sequence is limited to the CDR3, 39 bases, with the frame set at the first base. Trimming costs V 2 bases and J 2 bases, and their ends lie 7 bases apart. The germline V gene (reference sequence) supplies CDR1 SGHNT and CDR2 YYREEE. This sample was sequenced with an Illumina NovaSeq 6000. Using 5'RACE with constant-segment primers, TCRalpha and TCRbeta cDNA libraries were constructed, with sample barcodes and unique molecular identifiers added in the process. Trizol reagent was used to extract RNA from every sample. Libraries were amplified in two PCR steps, with a second sample barcode and Illumina TruSeq adapters added in the second step. Sequencing of the libraries was done on an Illumina NovaSeq, producing 2 x 150 bp paired-end reads. On the study's bioinformatics: With migec v1.2.7, reads were demultiplexed and then collapsed into UMI-guided consensus sequences. Using mixcr v2.1.11, the UMI consensuses were aligned to TRA and TRB V and J templates and assembled into clonotypes. A clonotype was counted as expanded or contracted only when both edgeR and NoisET called the clonotype significant, with the noise models trained on biological replicates. For edgeR calls, the thresholds were a false discovery rate-adjusted p below 0.01 and a log2 fold-change of 1. As an exploratory analysis of dynamics, max-normalized trajectories of the 1000 most abundant clonotypes were examined with PCA combined with hierarchical clustering. Separately sequenced CD4+ and CD8+ repertoires were used to assign a CD4 or CD8 phenotype to each responding clone. TCRdb ran its own pipeline on the public reads, namely fastp trimming at Q25 and MiXCR clone calling, and kept in-frame beta chains. Each CDR3 protein appears once, grouped with its most common genes and DNA. It is TCRdb's table, rather than the study itself, that gives the V and J calls and clone size. The sample table records some 180,000 distinct CDR3 sequences; 15% to 20% of these occur just once. Jointly, the top ten make up 3.9% of the sample.

The investigation overall reported the following: The study included only a couple of mild cases, and larger cohorts that include severe cases with pre-infection samples were judged to be necessary. Contracting CD4+ clones were found mainly in CM and EM memory subsets, while CD8+ clones were enriched in EMRA. Some responding clones were found in pre-infection memory, which suggests that pre-existing cross-reactive memory T cells took part in the SARS-CoV-2 response. SARS-CoV-2 specificity was not confirmed for the second-wave clones peaking on day 37. From day 15 to 85, contracting clones showed balanced CD4/CD8 phenotypes, whereas a second wave of clones that expanded from day 15 to 37 leaned towards CD4+.

Notes on this clonotype: The target of this receptor is not known. Base qualities are not recorded, but no much larger clone differs from it by a single base.

Ficoll-Paque density gradient centrifugation was used to isolate PBMCs. The sequence was collected from a man between 18 and 29 years old who had mild COVID-19 (a few samples of this study predate the infection). The sample titles of this study are shuffled in the database, so cell type and time point are left out; the donor was told from shared clones. This chain joins TRBV5-4 to TRBJ2-5, with no reliable assignment of the D segment. Input material: PBMCs or a T cell subset sorted from them (not recorded which). The CDR3 reads as follows: CASSFNGQETQYF. The sequence in DNA is TGTGCCAGCAGCTTCAACGGGCAAGAGACCCAGTACTTC. With the portions outside the CDR3 filled from the reference TRBV5-4 and TRBJ2-5 genes, the complete variable region becomes ETGVTQSPTHLIKTRGQQVTLRCSSQSGHNTVSWYQQALGQGPQFIFQYYREEENGRGNFPPRFSGLQFPNYSSELNVNALELDDSALYLCASSFNGQETQYFGPGTRLLVL.